One and the same sample provided the 12 T cell receptor beta chains below, sequenced in a study of human T cells and chemical hapten exposure. Noted time point: patch test 1, 2 weeks after DPC sensitization. The sample's treatment: therapeutic diphenylcyclopropenone sensitization with weekly scalp DPC. TCRdb processed the RACE reads anew with MiXCR; each CDR3 protein has one entry. This repertoire shows approximately 70,000 distinct CDR3 sequences, over 7.5% found once; its top ten account for roughly 3.3%. The sequencing used whole blood, collected in connection with sensitization to the hapten diphenylcyclopropenone (DPC). The receptors stem from a middle-aged woman with alopecia areata. Some clones in this sample may be carry-over from other donors' samples.

The chain combines TRBV11-2 with TRBJ2-7; TRBD1 matches 10 bases. The CDR3 sequence is 15 residues long. After removal of 0 bases from V and 2 bases from J, the junction contained 1 base not matched to a gene. Germline assignment: CDR1 SGHAT and CDR2 FQNNGV. The CDR3 reads CASSLDGQGAYEQYF. In nucleotides, the CDR3 is TGTGCCAGCAGCTTAGACGGACAGGGGGCCTACGAGCAGTACTTC. The full variable domain, with the rest looked up from reference TRBV11-2 and TRBJ2-7, is EAGVAQSPRYKIIEKRQSVAFWCNPISGHATLYWYQQILGQGPKLLIQFQNNGVVDDSQLPKDRFSAERLKGVDSTLKIQPAKLEDSAVYLCASSLDGQGAYEQYFGPGTRLTVT.

This clonotype showed up many times. The V call is TRBV7-6, the J call TRBJ2-1; 8 nucleotides match TRBD2. V was pared by 5 bases and J by 4 bases, with 10 bases of the junction left unmatched. The CDR3 runs 16 residues. CDR1 is SGHVS and CDR2 is FNYEAQ in the germline V gene. Here the CDR3 reads CASSLRGTSGYNEQFF. CDR3 nucleotides: TGTGCCAGCAGCCTCCGTGGAACTAGCGGATACAATGAGCAGTTCTTC.

This clonotype was found many times. The genes are TRBV29-1 and TRBJ1-2; no definite D call. The germline CDR1 and CDR2 sequences are SQVTM and ANQGSEA. This CDR3 comprises 11 residues. V was trimmed by 6 bases and J by 4 bases, leaving 9 bases between them. The chain's CDR3 is CSVLVLYGYTF. CDR3 nucleotide sequence: TGCAGCGTATTGGTCCTCTATGGCTACACCTTC.

In its sample, this clonotype was seen many times. The chain is built from TRBV4-3 and TRBJ1-6; 7 nucleotides agree with TRBD1. The CDR3 runs to 14 residues. Germline CDR1 and CDR2: LGHNA and YSLEER. J lost 6 bases, V lost 4 bases, and 3 bases had no gene match. CDR3 bases: TGCGCCAGCAGCCTTTGGGACAGTAATTCACCCCTCCACTTT. Encoded protein: CASSLWDSNSPLHF.

This clonotype was found many times. V is TRBV7-8 and J is TRBJ1-1; no clear D gene. Germline V gene sequence: CDR1 SGHVS, CDR2 FQNEAQ. The CDR3 loop spans 14 amino acids. Trimming removed 1 base at V and 7 bases at J, with 13 bases between. CDR3: CASSLVMDGLEAFF. CDR3 coding DNA: TGTGCCAGCAGCTTAGTTATGGATGGGCTTGAAGCTTTCTTT.

The CDR3 region has the DNA TGTGCCAGCAGTTTGGGGAGGGAGGAGACCCAGTACTTC. This sequence encodes CASSLGREETQYF. This chain links TRBV2 with TRBJ2-5, with 7 bases that match TRBD2. Germline V gives CDR1 SNHLY, CDR2 FYNNEI. Trimming removed 5 bases from V and 5 bases from J; junction bases left unmatched: 5. The CDR3 contains 13 residues. The variable domain in full, completed from reference TRBV2 and TRBJ2-5, reads EPEVTQTPSHQVTQMGQEVILRCVPISNHLYFYWYRQILGQKVEFLVSFYNNEISEKSEIFDDQFSVERPDGSNFTLKIRSTKLEDSAMYFCASSLGREETQYFGPGTRLLVL.

The V and J genes are TRBV5-1 and TRBJ2-3; 7 bases line up with TRBD2. In germline, CDR1 is SGHRS, CDR2 YFSETQ. Trimming at V came to 0 bases and at J to 5 bases, leaving 3 bases not matched to a gene. The CDR3 sequence is 14 residues long. The CDR3 coding sequence is TGCGCCAGCAGCTTGGGGACTAGTAGAGATACGCAGTATTTT. Its protein product is CASSLGTSRDTQYF.

This clonotype was detected ten times or more. The chain recombines TRBV7-2 with TRBJ2-3; D is ambiguous. Germline values: CDR1 SGHTA, CDR2 FQGNSA. The CDR3 runs 11 residues. V was trimmed by 8 bases and J by 2 bases, leaving 5 bases between them. CDR3 residues: CASRLTDTQYF. The CDR3 nucleotides read TGTGCCAGCCGGCTCACAGATACGCAGTATTTT.

This clonotype was recorded at least ten times. The CDR3 nucleotides are TGTGCCAGCAGCCCCTACAGGGCAGGACATTTTAACATGAACACTGAAGCTTTCTTT. Translating it yields CASSPYRAGHFNMNTEAFF. The gene calls are TRBV7-2 and TRBJ1-1; weak D call: TRBD1 (6 bases). In germline, CDR1 is SGHTA, CDR2 FQGNSA. This CDR3 region has 19 residues. Trimming removed 5 bases from V and 0 bases from J, with 25 bases in between.

This clonotype appeared a few times. J is TRBJ1-6 and V is TRBV14; D gene uncertain. CDR3 length: 15 residues. V lost 1 base and J lost 9, with 13 bases in between. The V gene's germline CDR1 is SGHDN and CDR2 FVKESK. The CDR3 loop is CASSQVETPSSPLHF. In DNA form, the CDR3 reads TGTGCCAGCAGCCAAGTAGAGACACCGAGTTCACCCCTCCACTTT.

This clonotype was recorded at least ten times. The chain joins TRBV6-4 to TRBJ1-5; a possible D gene is TRBD1 (6 bases). The V gene's germline CDR1 is MRHNA and CDR2 SNTAGT. This CDR3 has 13 amino acids. V gave up 5 bases and J gave up 7 bases, with 12 bases separating them. This CDR3 reads CASSPDSEQPQHF. The CDR3 DNA is TGTGCCAGCAGTCCGGACAGCGAGCAGCCCCAGCATTTT.

This clonotype was counted ten times or more. The chain is built from TRBV20-1 and TRBJ1-1; D is undetermined. Trimming stripped 6 bases from V and 1 base from J, with 6 bases between. The CDR3 runs to 11 residues. From germline, CDR1 is DFQATT and CDR2 SNEGSKA (reference sequence). The CDR3 loop is CSAPQNTEAFF. CDR3 nucleotide sequence: TGCAGTGCCCCACAGAACACTGAAGCTTTCTTT.